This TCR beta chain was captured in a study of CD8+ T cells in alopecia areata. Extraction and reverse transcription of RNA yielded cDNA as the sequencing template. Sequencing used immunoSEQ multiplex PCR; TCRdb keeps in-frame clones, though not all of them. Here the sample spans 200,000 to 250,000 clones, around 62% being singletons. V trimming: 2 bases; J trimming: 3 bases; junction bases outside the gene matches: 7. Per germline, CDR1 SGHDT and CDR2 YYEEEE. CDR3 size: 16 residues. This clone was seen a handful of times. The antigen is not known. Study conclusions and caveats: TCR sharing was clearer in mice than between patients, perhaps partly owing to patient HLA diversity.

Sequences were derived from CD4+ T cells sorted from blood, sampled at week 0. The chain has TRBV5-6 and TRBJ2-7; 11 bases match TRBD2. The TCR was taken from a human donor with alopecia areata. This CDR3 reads CASSFTGLAADYEQYF. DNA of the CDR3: TGTGCCAGCAGCTTCACGGGACTAGCGGCGGACTACGAGCAGTACTTC.